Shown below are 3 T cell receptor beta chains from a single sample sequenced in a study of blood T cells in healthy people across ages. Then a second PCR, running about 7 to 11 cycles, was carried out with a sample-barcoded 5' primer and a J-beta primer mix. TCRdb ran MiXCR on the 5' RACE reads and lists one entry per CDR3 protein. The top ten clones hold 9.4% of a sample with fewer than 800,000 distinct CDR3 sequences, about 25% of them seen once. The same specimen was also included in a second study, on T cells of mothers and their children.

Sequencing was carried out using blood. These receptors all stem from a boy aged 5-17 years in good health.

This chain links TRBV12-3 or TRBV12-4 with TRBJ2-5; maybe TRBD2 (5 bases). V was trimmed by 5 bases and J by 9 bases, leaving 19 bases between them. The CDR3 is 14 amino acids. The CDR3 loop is CASSQEDSTGAQYF. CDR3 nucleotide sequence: TGTGCCAGCAGTCAGGAGGACTCGACCGGGGCCCAGTACTTC.

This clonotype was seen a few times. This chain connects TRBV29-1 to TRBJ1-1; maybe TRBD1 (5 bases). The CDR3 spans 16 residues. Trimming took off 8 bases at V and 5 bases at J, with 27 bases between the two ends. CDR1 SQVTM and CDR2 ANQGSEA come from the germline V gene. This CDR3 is CSTKRGGVVLETEAFF. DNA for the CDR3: TGCAGCACTAAACGGGGGGGAGTGGTTTTAGAAACTGAAGCTTTCTTT.

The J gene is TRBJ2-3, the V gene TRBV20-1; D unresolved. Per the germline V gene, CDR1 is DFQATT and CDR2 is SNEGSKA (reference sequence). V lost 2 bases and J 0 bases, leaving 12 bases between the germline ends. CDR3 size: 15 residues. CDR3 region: CSARPYTLSTDTQYF. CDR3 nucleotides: TGCAGTGCTAGACCTTACACACTCAGCACAGATACGCAGTATTTT.